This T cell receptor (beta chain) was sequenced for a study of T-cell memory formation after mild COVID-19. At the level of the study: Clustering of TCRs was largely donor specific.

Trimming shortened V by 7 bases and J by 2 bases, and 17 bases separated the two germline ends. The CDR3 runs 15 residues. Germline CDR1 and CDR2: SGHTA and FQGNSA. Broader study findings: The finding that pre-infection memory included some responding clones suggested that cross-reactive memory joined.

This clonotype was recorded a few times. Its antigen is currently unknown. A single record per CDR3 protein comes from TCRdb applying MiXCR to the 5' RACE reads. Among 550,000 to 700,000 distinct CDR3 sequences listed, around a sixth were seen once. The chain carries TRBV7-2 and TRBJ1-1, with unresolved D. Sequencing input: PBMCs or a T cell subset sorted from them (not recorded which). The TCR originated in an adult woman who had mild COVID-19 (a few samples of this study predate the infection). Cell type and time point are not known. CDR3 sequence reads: CASTYTPGGNTEAFF. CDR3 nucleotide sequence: TGTGCCAGCACCTATACCCCAGGAGGAAACACTGAAGCTTTCTTT.